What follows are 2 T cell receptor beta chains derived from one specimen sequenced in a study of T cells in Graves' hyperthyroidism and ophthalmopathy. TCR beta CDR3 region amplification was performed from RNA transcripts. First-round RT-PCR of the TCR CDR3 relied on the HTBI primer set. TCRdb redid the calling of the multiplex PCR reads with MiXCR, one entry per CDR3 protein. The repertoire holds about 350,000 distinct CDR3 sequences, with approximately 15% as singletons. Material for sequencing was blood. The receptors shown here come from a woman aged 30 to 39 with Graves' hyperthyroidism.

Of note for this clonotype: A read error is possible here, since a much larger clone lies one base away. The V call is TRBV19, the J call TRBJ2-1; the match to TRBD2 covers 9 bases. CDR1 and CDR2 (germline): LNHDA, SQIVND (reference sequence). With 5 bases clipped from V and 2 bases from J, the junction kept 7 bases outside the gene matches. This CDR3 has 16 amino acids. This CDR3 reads CASSFGRGGTYNEQFF. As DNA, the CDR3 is TGTGCCAGTAGTTTTGGGCGGGGGGGGACCTACAATGAGCAGTTCTTC.

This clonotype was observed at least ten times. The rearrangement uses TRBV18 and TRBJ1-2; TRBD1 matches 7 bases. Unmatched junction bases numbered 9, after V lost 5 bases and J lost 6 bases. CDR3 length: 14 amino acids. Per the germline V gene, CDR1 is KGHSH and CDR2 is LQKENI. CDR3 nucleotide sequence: TGTGCCAGCTCAAGAGACAGGGACTGGGATGGCTACACCTTC. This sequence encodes CASSRDRDWDGYTF. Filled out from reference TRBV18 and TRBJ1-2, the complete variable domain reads NAGVMQNPRHLVRRRGQEARLRCSPMKGHSHVYWYRQLPEEGLKFMVYLQKENIIDESGMPKERFSAEFPKEGPSILRIQQVVRGDSAAYFCASSRDRDWDGYTFGSGTRLTVV.